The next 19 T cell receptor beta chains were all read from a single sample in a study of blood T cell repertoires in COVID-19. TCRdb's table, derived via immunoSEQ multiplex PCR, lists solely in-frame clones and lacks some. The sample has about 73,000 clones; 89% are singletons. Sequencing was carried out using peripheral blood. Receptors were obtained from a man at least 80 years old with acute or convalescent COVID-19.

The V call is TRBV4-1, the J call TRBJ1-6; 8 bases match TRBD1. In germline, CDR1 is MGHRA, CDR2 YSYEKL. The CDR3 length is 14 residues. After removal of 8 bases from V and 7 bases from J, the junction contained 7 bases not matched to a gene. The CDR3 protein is CASGDRPRNSPLHF. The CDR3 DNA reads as TGCGCCAGCGGGGACAGGCCGAGGAATTCACCCCTCCACTTT.

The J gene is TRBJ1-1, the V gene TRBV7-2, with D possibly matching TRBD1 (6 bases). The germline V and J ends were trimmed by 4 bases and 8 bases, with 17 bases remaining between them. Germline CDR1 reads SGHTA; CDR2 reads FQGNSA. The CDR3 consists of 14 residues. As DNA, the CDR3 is TGTGCCAGCAGCTCGAGGGGGACCCCAGGCGAAGCTTTCTTT. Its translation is CASSSRGTPGEAFF.

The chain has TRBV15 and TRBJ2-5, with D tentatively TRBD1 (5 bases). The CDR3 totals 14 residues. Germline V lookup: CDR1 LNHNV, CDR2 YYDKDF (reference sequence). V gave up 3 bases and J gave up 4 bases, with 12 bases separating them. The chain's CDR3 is CATSRAERGETQYF. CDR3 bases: TGTGCCACCAGCAGGGCTGAAAGGGGAGAGACCCAGTACTTC. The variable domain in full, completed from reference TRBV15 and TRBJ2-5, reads DAMVIQNPRYQVTQFGKPVTLSCSQTLNHNVMYWYQQKSSQAPKLLFHYYDKDFNNEADTPDNFQSRRPNTSFCFLDIRSPGLGDTAMYLCATSRAERGETQYFGPGTRLLVL.

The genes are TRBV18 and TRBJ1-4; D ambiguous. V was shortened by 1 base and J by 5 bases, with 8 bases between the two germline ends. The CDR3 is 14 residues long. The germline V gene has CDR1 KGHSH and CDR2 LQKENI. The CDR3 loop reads CASSPREANEKLFF. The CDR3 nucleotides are TGTGCCAGCTCACCACGAGAGGCCAATGAAAAACTGTTTTTT.

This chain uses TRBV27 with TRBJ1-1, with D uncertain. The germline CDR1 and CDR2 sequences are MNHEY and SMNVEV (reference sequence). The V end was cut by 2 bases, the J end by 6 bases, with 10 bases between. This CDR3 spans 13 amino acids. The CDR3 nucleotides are TGTGCCAGCAGTTTAGGGCCGGTAGCTGAAGCTTTCTTT. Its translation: CASSLGPVAEAFF.

CDR3 DNA sequence: TGTGCCAGCAGTCTTTCGTCGAATCAGCCCCAGCATTTT. This codes for CASSLSSNQPQHF. This rearrangement joins TRBV6-5 to TRBJ1-5; D is undetermined. The CDR3 sequence is 13 residues long. V was trimmed by 5 bases and J by 4 bases, leaving 9 bases between them. CDR1 is MNHEY, CDR2 SVGAGI, per germline.

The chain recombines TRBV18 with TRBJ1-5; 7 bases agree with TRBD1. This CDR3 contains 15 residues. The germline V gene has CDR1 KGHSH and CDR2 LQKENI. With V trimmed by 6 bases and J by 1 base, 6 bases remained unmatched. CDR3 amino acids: CASSLDRLSNQPQHF. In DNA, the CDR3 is TGTGCCAGCTCTCTGGACAGGTTAAGCAATCAGCCCCAGCATTTT.

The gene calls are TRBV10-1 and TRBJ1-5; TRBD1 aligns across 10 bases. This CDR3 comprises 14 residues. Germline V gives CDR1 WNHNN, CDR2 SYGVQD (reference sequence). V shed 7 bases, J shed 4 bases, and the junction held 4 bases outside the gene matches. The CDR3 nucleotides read TGCGCCAGCACCCCGGGACAGGGGAATCAGCCCCAGCATTTT. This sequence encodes CASTPGQGNQPQHF.

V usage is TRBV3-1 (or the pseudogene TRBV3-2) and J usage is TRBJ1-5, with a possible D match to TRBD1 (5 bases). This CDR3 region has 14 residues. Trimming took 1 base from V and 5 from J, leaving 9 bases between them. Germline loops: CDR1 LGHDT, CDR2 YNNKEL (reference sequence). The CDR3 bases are TGTGCCAGCAGCCAAGCTTTAGGGGATCAGCCCCAGCATTTT. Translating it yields CASSQALGDQPQHF.

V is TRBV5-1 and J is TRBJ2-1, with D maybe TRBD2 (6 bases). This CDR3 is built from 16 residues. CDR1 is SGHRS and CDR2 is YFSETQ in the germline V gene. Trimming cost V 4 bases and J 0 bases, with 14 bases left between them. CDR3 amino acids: CASSGSGTLSYNEQFF. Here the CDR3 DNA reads TGCGCCAGCAGCGGTAGCGGTACCCTCTCCTACAATGAGCAGTTCTTC.

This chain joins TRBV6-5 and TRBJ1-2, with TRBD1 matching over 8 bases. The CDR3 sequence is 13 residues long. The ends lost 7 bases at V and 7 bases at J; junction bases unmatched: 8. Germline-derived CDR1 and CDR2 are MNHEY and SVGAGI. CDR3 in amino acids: CASKGGQGVGYTF. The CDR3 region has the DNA TGTGCCAGCAAGGGCGGACAGGGTGTTGGCTACACCTTC.

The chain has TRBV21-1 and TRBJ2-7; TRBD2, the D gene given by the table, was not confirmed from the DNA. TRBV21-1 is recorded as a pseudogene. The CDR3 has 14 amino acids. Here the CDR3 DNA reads TGTGCCAGCAGCGCCCCACCTAGCGGCTACGAGCAGTACTTC. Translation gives CASSAPPSGYEQYF.

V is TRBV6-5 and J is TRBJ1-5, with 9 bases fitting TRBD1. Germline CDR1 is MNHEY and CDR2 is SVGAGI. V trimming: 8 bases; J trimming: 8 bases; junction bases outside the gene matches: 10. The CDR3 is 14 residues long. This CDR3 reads CASGQGTTGEPQHF. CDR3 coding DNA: TGTGCCAGCGGACAGGGGACGACAGGAGAGCCCCAGCATTTT.

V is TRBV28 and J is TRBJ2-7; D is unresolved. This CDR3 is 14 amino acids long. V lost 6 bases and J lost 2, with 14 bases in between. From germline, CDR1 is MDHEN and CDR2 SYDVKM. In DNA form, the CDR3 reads TGTGCCAGCAGCTTCAGATTACTACCCTACGAGCAGTACTTC. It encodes CASSFRLLPYEQYF.

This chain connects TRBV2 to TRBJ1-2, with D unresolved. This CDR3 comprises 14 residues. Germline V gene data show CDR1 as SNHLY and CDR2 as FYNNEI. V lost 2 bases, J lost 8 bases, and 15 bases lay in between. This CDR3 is CASSELGGSIGYTF. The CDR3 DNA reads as TGTGCCAGCAGTGAACTCGGCGGCTCTATAGGCTACACCTTC.

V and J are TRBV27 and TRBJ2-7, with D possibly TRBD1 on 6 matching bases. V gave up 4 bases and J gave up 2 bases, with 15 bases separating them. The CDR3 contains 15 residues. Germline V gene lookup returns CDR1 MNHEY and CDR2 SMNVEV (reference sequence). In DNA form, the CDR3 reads TGTGCCAGCAGTTCGAGTCAGGGGAACGCCTACGAGCAGTACTTC. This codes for CASSSSQGNAYEQYF.

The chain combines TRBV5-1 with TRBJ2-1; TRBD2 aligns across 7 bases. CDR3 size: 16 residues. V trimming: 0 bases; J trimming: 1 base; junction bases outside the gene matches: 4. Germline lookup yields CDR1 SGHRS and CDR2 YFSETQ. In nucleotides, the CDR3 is TGCGCCAGCAGCTTGGGTCCAGCGGGGTCCTACAATGAGCAGTTCTTC. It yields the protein CASSLGPAGSYNEQFF. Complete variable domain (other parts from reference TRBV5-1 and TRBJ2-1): KAGVTQTPRYLIKTRGQQVTLSCSPISGHRSVSWYQQTPGQGLQFLFEYFSETQRNKGNFPGRFSGRQFSNSRSEMNVSTLELGDSALYLCASSLGPAGSYNEQFFGPGTRLTVL.

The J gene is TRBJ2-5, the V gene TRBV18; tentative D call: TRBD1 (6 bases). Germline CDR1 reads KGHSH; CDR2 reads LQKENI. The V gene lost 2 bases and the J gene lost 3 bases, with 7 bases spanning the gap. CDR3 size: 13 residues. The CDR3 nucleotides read TGTGCCAGCTCACCAGGGGGCGAAGAGACCCAGTACTTC. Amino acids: CASSPGGEETQYF.

The CDR3 loop is CASSPGLAGVNEQFF. The CDR3 region has the DNA TGTGCCAGCAGCCCGGGACTAGCGGGAGTAAATGAGCAGTTCTTC. The chain uses TRBV7-7 and TRBJ2-1, with 14 bases matching TRBD2. CDR3 size: 15 residues. Germline assignment: CDR1 SSHAT and CDR2 FNYEAQ (reference sequence). With V trimmed by 5 bases and J by 7 bases, 4 bases remained unmatched.